Each of the 9 T cell receptor beta chains below was sequenced from the same sample in a study of T cells in Graves' hyperthyroidism and ophthalmopathy. From RNA transcripts, TCR beta CDR3 regions were amplified. HTBI primers were the set used in a first-round RT-PCR of the TCR CDR3. TCRdb recomputed calls from the multiplex PCR reads with MiXCR, one row per CDR3 protein. The repertoire consists of approximately 630,000 distinct CDR3 sequences, with around 15% occurring once and the leading ten covering approximately 3.9%. Sequencing was performed on blood. These receptors were taken from a woman in her 30s with Graves' hyperthyroidism.

This chain joins TRBV20-1 and TRBJ2-7; TRBD1 aligns across 8 bases. V lost 6 bases to trimming and J lost 6 bases; unmatched junction nucleotides: 10. Germline V gene sequence: CDR1 DFQATT, CDR2 SNEGSKA (reference sequence). The CDR3 covers 13 residues. The CDR3 nucleotides are TGCAGTGCCTTGGACAGGGAGCCGGGCGAGCAGTACTTC. Residues: CSALDREPGEQYF.

A single count supports this clonotype. The CDR3 reads CASSVTVSGANVLTF. The CDR3 bases are TGTGCCAGCAGCGTGACAGTCTCTGGGGCCAACGTCCTGACTTTC. This chain uses TRBV9 with TRBJ2-6; perhaps TRBD1 as D (5 bases). Germline loops: CDR1 SGDLS, CDR2 YYNGEE. With 2 bases removed from V and 0 bases from J, the gap between germline ends came to 6 bases. There are 15 residues in the CDR3.

This clonotype was seen only a few times. The chain uses TRBV6-1 and TRBJ2-7; TRBD1 agrees at 7 bases. The germline gives CDR1 MNHNS, CDR2 SASEGT. Trimming took 5 bases from V and 3 from J; bases not matched to a gene: 4. This CDR3 spans 13 amino acids. The CDR3 sequence is CASSKQGLYEQYF. In DNA, the CDR3 is TGTGCCAGCAGTAAACAGGGGCTCTACGAGCAGTACTTC.

Notes on this clonotype: One base away lies a much larger clone, so this may be a sequencing read error. CDR3 region: CASSVSASSYEQFF. Here the CDR3 DNA reads TGTGCCAGCAGCGTATCCGCTAGCTCCTACGAGCAGTTCTTC. The chain couples TRBV9 to TRBJ2-7; a weak D match, TRBD2 (5 bases). The J call may be mistaken, given a closer DNA end match to TRBJ2-1. CDR1 and CDR2 (germline): SGDLS, YYNGEE. The CDR3 covers 14 residues.

This chain joins TRBV12-3 or TRBV12-4 and TRBJ2-2; TRBD1 aligns across 7 bases. The V segment lost 8 bases and the J segment 5 bases; nucleotides outside the gene matches: 8. This CDR3 has 14 amino acids. The CDR3 here is CASSSGGWTGELFF. CDR3 bases: TGTGCCAGCTCTTCAGGGGGTTGGACCGGGGAGCTGTTTTTT.

CDR3 sequence (DNA): TGCAGCGTTGTTGGTGTGGGAAGTTACGAGCAGTACTTC. It is translated as CSVVGVGSYEQYF. V and J are TRBV29-1 and TRBJ2-7, with D unresolved. The CDR3 loop spans 13 amino acids. Germline lookup yields CDR1 SQVTM and CDR2 ANQGSEA. V was clipped by 4 bases and J by 4 bases, with 14 bases between them.

V and J are TRBV2 and TRBJ2-7; TRBD1 agrees at 7 bases. The J segment lost 1 base and the V segment lost 6 bases, leaving 6 bases of the junction unmatched. Per germline, CDR1 SNHLY and CDR2 FYNNEI. The CDR3 covers 14 residues. CDR3 coding DNA: TGTGCCAGCAGGGCCGACAGGGCTTCCTACGAGCAGTACTTC. Amino acids: CASRADRASYEQYF.

This clonotype has a count of ten or more. This chain links TRBV5-1 with TRBJ1-2; TRBD1 might be the D (6 bases). V was trimmed by 3 bases and J by 0 bases, leaving 12 bases between them. This CDR3 has 15 amino acids. Germline V CDR1 and CDR2: SGHRS, YFSETQ. CDR3 residues: CASSSAGTPNYGYTF. The DNA of the CDR3 is TGCGCCAGCAGCTCCGCCGGGACACCTAACTATGGCTACACCTTC.

J is TRBJ2-2 and V is TRBV5-6, with D hard to call. The germline V gene has CDR1 SGHDT and CDR2 YYEEEE. With 7 bases removed from V and 1 base from J, the gap between germline ends came to 14 bases. The CDR3 has 15 amino acids. As DNA, the CDR3 is TGTGCCAGCCGCTACCAATACTTGAACACCGGGGAGCTGTTTTTT. Translating gives CASRYQYLNTGELFF.